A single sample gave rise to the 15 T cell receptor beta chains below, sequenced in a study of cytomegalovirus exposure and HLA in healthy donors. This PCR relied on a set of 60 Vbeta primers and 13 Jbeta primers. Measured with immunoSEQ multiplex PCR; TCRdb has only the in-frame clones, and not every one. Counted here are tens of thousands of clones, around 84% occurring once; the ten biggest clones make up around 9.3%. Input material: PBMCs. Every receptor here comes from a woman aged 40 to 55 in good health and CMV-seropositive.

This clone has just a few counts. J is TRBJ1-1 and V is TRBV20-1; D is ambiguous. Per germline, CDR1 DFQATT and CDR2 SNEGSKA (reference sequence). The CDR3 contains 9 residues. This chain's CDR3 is CRAGLEAFF. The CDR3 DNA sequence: TGCAGGGCAGGTCTGGAAGCTTTCTTT.

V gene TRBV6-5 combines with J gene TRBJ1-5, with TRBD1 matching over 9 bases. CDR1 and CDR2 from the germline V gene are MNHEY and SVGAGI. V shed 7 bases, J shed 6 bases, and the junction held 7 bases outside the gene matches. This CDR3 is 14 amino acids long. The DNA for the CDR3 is TGTGCCAGCATGAGGACAGGGGTTGGTCAGCCCCAGCATTTT. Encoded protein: CASMRTGVGQPQHF.

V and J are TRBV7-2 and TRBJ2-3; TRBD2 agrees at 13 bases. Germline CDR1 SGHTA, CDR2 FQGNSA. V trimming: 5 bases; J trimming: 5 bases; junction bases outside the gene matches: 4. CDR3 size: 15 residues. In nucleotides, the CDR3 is TGTGCCAGCAGCACTACTAGCGGGGGGGGAGATACGCAGTATTTT. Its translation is CASSTTSGGGDTQYF.

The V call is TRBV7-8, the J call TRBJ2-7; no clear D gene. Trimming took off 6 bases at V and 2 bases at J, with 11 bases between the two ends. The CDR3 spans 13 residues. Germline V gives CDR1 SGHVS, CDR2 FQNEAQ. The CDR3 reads CASSLLVTYEQYF. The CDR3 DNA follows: TGTGCCAGCAGTCTTCTCGTAACCTACGAGCAGTACTTC.

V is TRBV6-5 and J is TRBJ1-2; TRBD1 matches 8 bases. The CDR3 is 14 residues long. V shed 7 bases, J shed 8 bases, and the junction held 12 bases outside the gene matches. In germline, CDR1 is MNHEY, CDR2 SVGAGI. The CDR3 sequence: CASIDGQGSAGYTF. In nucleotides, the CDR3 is TGTGCCAGCATCGACGGACAGGGCTCAGCCGGCTACACCTTC.

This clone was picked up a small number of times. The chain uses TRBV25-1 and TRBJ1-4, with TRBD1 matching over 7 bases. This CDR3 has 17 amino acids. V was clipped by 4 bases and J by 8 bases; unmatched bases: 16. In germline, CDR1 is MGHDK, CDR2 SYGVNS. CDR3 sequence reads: CASSAYGRGRVREKLFF. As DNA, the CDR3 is TGTGCCAGCAGTGCCTACGGGAGGGGGCGGGTCAGGGAAAAACTGTTTTTT.

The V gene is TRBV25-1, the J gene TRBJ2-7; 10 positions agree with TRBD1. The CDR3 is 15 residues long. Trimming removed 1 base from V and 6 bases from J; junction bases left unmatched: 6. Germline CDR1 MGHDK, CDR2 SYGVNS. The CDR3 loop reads CASSESGTGEGEQYF. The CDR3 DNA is TGTGCCAGCAGTGAATCGGGGACAGGGGAGGGCGAGCAGTACTTC.

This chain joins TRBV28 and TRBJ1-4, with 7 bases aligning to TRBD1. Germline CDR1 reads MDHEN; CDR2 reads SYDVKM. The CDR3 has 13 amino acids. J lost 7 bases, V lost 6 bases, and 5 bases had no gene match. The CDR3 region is CASRDRPGEKLFF. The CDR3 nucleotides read TGTGCCAGCAGGGACAGGCCAGGTGAAAAACTGTTTTTT.

CDR3 region: CASSLVPPGANVLTF. CDR3 coding DNA: TGTGCCAGCAGTTTAGTCCCTCCGGGGGCCAACGTCCTGACTTTC. The J gene is TRBJ2-6, the V gene TRBV28; unclear D gene. Germline assignment: CDR1 MDHEN and CDR2 SYDVKM. Trimming stripped 2 bases from V and 4 bases from J, with 9 bases between. This CDR3 has 15 residues.

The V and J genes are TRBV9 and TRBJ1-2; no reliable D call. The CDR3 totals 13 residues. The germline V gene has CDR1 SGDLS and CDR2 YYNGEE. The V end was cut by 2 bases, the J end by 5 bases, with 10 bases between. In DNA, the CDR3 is TGTGCCAGCAGCGTGGCGGAGAGTTATGGCTACACCTTC. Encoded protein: CASSVAESYGYTF.

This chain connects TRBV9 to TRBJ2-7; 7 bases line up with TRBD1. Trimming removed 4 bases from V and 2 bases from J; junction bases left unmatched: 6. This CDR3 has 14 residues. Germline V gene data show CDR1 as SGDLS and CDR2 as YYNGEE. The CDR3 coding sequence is TGTGCCAGCAGCCCTCAACAGGGGACCTACGAGCAGTACTTC. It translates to CASSPQQGTYEQYF.

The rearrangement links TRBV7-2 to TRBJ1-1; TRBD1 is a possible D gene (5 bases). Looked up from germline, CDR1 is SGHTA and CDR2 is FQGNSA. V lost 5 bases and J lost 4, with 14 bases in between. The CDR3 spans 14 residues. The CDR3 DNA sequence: TGTGCCAGCAGCCTCGCGGGGCCGGGCACTGAAGCTTTCTTT. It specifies CASSLAGPGTEAFF.

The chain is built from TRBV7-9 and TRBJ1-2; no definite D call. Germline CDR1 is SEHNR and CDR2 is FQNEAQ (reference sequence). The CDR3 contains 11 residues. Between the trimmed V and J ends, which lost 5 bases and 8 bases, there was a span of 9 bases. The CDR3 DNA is TGTGCCAGCAGCCCATCGGAGGGCTACACCTTC. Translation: CASSPSEGYTF. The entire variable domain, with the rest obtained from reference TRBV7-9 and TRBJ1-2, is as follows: DTGVSQNPRHKITKRGQNVTFRCDPISEHNRLYWYRQTLGQGPEFLTYFQNEAQLEKSRLLSDRFSAERPKGSFSTLEIQRTEQGDSAMYLCASSPSEGYTFGSGTRLTVV.

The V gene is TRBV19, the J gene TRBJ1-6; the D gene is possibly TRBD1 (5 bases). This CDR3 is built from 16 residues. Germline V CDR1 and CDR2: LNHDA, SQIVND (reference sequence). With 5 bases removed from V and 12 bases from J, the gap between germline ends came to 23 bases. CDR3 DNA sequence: TGTGCCAGTAGTCTGCTTCTCGACGGGGCGGAGGGACCCCTCCACTTT. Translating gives CASSLLLDGAEGPLHF.

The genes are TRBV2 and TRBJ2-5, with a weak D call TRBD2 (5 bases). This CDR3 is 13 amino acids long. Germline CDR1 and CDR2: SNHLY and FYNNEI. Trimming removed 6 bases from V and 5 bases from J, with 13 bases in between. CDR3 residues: CASRSGLIETQYF. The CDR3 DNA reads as TGTGCCAGCAGGTCCGGACTGATTGAGACCCAGTACTTC.